The 20 T cell receptor beta chains given below trace back to one sample, sequenced in a study of CD8+ T cells in alopecia areata. RNA was isolated and reverse transcribed to cDNA, the sequencing template. Here immunoSEQ multiplex PCR was the method, and the copy in TCRdb shows in-frame clones only, minus some. In the table there are 210,000 or so clones, under 70% of which are singletons. Treatment of the sample: oral pan-JAK inhibitor, 5-10 mg twice daily. The sequencing here drew on CD4+ T cells sorted from blood, taken around week 46, from a patient treated with tofacitinib. These receptors were obtained from a human donor with alopecia areata.

The genes are TRBV11-2 and TRBJ2-3, with D perhaps matching TRBD1 or TRBD2 (5 bases each). Trimming pared 1 base from V and 0 bases from J, leaving 11 bases between. The CDR3 has 16 residues. The V gene's germline CDR1 is SGHAT and CDR2 FQNNGV. CDR3 coding DNA: TGTGCCAGCAGCTTAGGAGGGGCTAGAAGCACAGATACGCAGTATTTT. It is translated as CASSLGGARSTDTQYF.

The chain links TRBV29-1 to TRBJ1-1; D gene ambiguous. From germline, CDR1 is SQVTM and CDR2 ANQGSEA. V was clipped by 4 bases and J by 8 bases, with 8 bases between them. The CDR3 loop spans 10 amino acids. The DNA for the CDR3 is TGCAGCGTTGGTGTGGGAGAAGCTTTCTTT. Translating it yields CSVGVGEAFF.

This clone was observed a handful of times. V and J are TRBV7-8 and TRBJ2-1; D remains ambiguous. Trimming took 3 bases from V and 8 from J, leaving 11 bases between them. The CDR3 spans 13 residues. The germline V gene encodes CDR1 SGHVS and CDR2 FQNEAQ. The DNA of the CDR3 is TGTGCCAGCAGCTTCATTGTTGATGATGAGCAGTTCTTC. Its translation is CASSFIVDDEQFF.

The CDR3 DNA sequence: TGCAGCGCTGGGGGGGCCTACGAGCAGTACTTC. It specifies CSAGGAYEQYF. V is TRBV29-1 and J is TRBJ2-7, with 7 bases that match TRBD2. J gave up 2 bases and V 7 bases, and 2 bases lay outside the gene matches. In germline, CDR1 is SQVTM, CDR2 ANQGSEA. The CDR3 is made up of 11 amino acids.

The V gene is TRBV15, the J gene TRBJ2-7; 9 bases align to TRBD1. CDR1 is LNHNV, CDR2 YYDKDF, per germline (reference sequence). CDR3 size: 15 residues. J was trimmed by 2 bases and V by 2 bases; bases with no gene match: 4. The CDR3 nucleotides read TGTGCCACCAGCAGATCGCGGGACAGGGCCTACGAGCAGTACTTC. Its translation is CATSRSRDRAYEQYF.

This clone was found a few times. This rearrangement joins TRBV4-1 to TRBJ2-6; D not resolved. V dropped 2 bases and J dropped 0 bases, with 2 bases sitting between them. Germline CDR1 reads MGHRA; CDR2 reads YSYEKL. The CDR3 is made up of 14 amino acids. The CDR3 DNA is TGCGCCAGCAGCCAAATCTCTGGGGCCAACGTCCTGACTTTC. This gives the protein CASSQISGANVLTF.

This clone was detected once. The genes are TRBV29-1 and TRBJ2-2; 7 bases map to TRBD2. With V trimmed by 4 bases and J by 4 bases, 6 bases remained unmatched. This CDR3 comprises 14 residues. Germline V CDR1 and CDR2: SQVTM, ANQGSEA. The CDR3 spells CSVAGRGGTGELFF. The CDR3 DNA is TGCAGCGTTGCTGGACGCGGGGGCACCGGGGAGCTGTTTTTT.

The chain has TRBV30 and TRBJ1-6; 10 nucleotides line up with TRBD1. The CDR3 is 14 amino acids. CDR1 GTSNPN and CDR2 SVGIG come from the germline V gene (reference sequence). The V and J ends lost 2 bases and 7 bases, in that order; junction bases with no gene match: 2. CDR3 nucleotide sequence: TGTGCCTGGAGTATGGGACAGGGGAATTCACCCCTCCACTTT. This sequence encodes CAWSMGQGNSPLHF.

Here the CDR3 reads CASSYGGGRYNEQFF. CDR3 DNA sequence: TGTGCCAGCAGTTATGGGGGGGGTAGGTACAATGAGCAGTTCTTC. J is TRBJ2-1 and V is TRBV6-5; 7 nucleotides match TRBD2. The length of the CDR3 is 15 residues. V shed 3 bases and J 4 bases; nucleotides not matched to a gene: 6. Germline V lookup: CDR1 MNHEY, CDR2 SVGAGI.

The CDR3 protein is CSVLQGGEKLFF. The CDR3 DNA is TGCAGCGTTTTACAGGGTGGCGAAAAACTGTTTTTT. V usage is TRBV29-1 and J usage is TRBJ1-4; D is perhaps TRBD1 (6 bases). The CDR3 sequence is 12 residues long. V lost 5 bases and J 8 bases, leaving 12 bases between the germline ends. Germline CDR1 is SQVTM and CDR2 is ANQGSEA.

About this clone itself: In the same sample, other DNA sequences code for this CDR3. The V and J genes are TRBV30 and TRBJ2-5; D ambiguous. CDR3 length equals 11 residues. The V gene lost 0 bases and the J gene lost 5 bases, with 4 bases spanning the gap. Germline assignment: CDR1 GTSNPN and CDR2 SVGIG (reference sequence). This CDR3 is CAWSVKETQYF. The CDR3 nucleotides are TGTGCCTGGAGTGTAAAGGAGACCCAGTACTTC. Full variable domain (remainder filled in from reference TRBV30 and TRBJ2-5): SQTIHQWPATLVQPVGSPLSLECTVEGTSNPNLYWYRQAAGRGLQLLFYSVGIGQISSEVPQNLSASRPQDRQFILSSKKLLLSDSGFYLCAWSVKETQYFGPGTRLLVL.

The CDR3 sequence is CASSLTGEGTEAFF. CDR3 coding DNA: TGTGCCAGCAGCCTAACCGGGGAGGGCACTGAAGCTTTCTTT. The rearrangement joins TRBV9 to TRBJ1-1; no reliable D call. The CDR3 sequence is 14 residues long. Trimming removed 4 bases at V and 4 bases at J, with 14 bases between. In germline, CDR1 is SGDLS, CDR2 YYNGEE.

V is TRBV15 and J is TRBJ1-5, with 7 bases aligning to TRBD1. Germline V gene lookup returns CDR1 LNHNV and CDR2 YYDKDF (reference sequence). The CDR3 has 15 residues. J gave up 0 bases and V 4 bases, and 3 bases lay outside the gene matches. The DNA for the CDR3 is TGTGCCACCAGCATGGGGGACAGTAGCAATCAGCCCCAGCATTTT. Amino acid sequence: CATSMGDSSNQPQHF. Variable domain in full (rest from reference TRBV15 and TRBJ1-5): DAMVIQNPRYQVTQFGKPVTLSCSQTLNHNVMYWYQQKSSQAPKLLFHYYDKDFNNEADTPDNFQSRRPNTSFCFLDIRSPGLGDTAMYLCATSMGDSSNQPQHFGDGTRLSIL.

In this sample, this clone turned up a few times. The rearrangement uses TRBV29-1 and TRBJ1-2; tentative D call: TRBD1 (5 bases). This CDR3 comprises 12 residues. Deletions cut 2 bases from V and 7 bases from J, with 11 bases between. Germline lookup yields CDR1 SQVTM and CDR2 ANQGSEA. DNA of the CDR3: TGCAGCGTTGAACCCAGGGCCGCTGGCTACACCTTC. Translating it yields CSVEPRAAGYTF.

The sample holds a few counts of this clone. V and J are TRBV11-2 and TRBJ2-3, with 9 nucleotides matching TRBD2. Germline CDR1 SGHAT, CDR2 FQNNGV. V trimming: 2 bases; J trimming: 1 base; junction bases outside the gene matches: 1. CDR3 size: 15 residues. CDR3 nucleotide sequence: TGTGCCAGCAGCTTAAGGACTAGCGGCACAGATACGCAGTATTTT. This translates into CASSLRTSGTDTQYF.

This chain connects TRBV27 to TRBJ1-2, with TRBD1 matching over 8 bases. This CDR3 has 14 amino acids. CDR1 MNHEY and CDR2 SMNVEV come from the germline V gene (reference sequence). V was pared by 3 bases and J by 6 bases, with 6 bases of the junction left unmatched. CDR3 protein: CASSLLTGADGYTF. The DNA for the CDR3 is TGTGCCAGCAGTTTGCTGACAGGGGCGGATGGCTACACCTTC.

The chain carries TRBV6-6 and TRBJ2-5; no clear D. The germline V gene has CDR1 MNHNY and CDR2 SVGAGI (reference sequence). This CDR3 comprises 11 residues. V lost 6 bases and J lost 3, with 5 bases in between. CDR3 in DNA: TGTGCCAGCAGCCCGAAAGAGACCCAGTACTTC. This codes for CASSPKETQYF.

The chain couples TRBV7-2 to TRBJ2-2; TRBD1 matches at 7 bases. Germline lookup yields CDR1 SGHTA and CDR2 FQGNSA. Trimming at V came to 8 bases and at J to 2 bases, leaving 5 bases not matched to a gene. The CDR3 contains 14 residues. CDR3 sequence reads: CASGRDRNTGELFF. The CDR3 DNA follows: TGTGCCAGCGGTAGGGACAGAAACACCGGGGAGCTGTTTTTT.

This chain joins TRBV6-5 and TRBJ2-7; 7 bases map to TRBD1. This CDR3 is 15 amino acids long. In germline, CDR1 is MNHEY, CDR2 SVGAGI. The ends lost 0 bases at V and 2 bases at J; junction bases unmatched: 4. The CDR3 region has the DNA TGTGCCAGCAGTTACTCGGGACAGAAGACCTACGAGCAGTACTTC. Protein: CASSYSGQKTYEQYF.

This clone showed up just a few times. The chain has TRBV7-2 and TRBJ2-3, with D possibly being TRBD2 (5 bases). This CDR3 contains 15 residues. V lost 1 base and J lost 2, with 10 bases in between. CDR1 and CDR2 (germline): SGHTA, FQGNSA. The CDR3 reads CASSLGPGYTDTQYF. The CDR3 DNA sequence: TGTGCCAGCAGCTTAGGCCCGGGATACACAGATACGCAGTATTTT.